This T cell receptor beta chain was recovered during a study of response to subunit inactivated influenza vaccine. Study results and caveats: Authors suggested that a seasonal influenza vaccination recruits few new T cells each time.

V dropped 6 bases and J dropped 0 bases, with 12 bases sitting between them. The CDR3 sequence is 14 residues long. Germline assignment: CDR1 SGHRS and CDR2 YFSETQ. Each CDR3 protein is one row after TCRdb ran MiXCR on the RT-PCR reads. The sample shows hundreds of thousands of distinct CDR3 sequences, about 15% of them seen only once. Note on this clonotype: Its specificity is not known.

This TCR was recovered from a man in his fifties who received an inactivated influenza vaccine. The chain recombines TRBV5-1 with TRBJ2-5; D gene ambiguous. Sequencing used PBMCs from blood, obtained 14 days before vaccination. CDR3 region: CASNKDAYQETQYF. CDR3 nucleotide sequence: TGCGCCAGCAATAAGGATGCCTACCAAGAGACCCAGTACTTC.